These 8 T cell receptor beta chains share one sample of origin, sequenced in a study of CXCR3-negative and CXCR3-positive naive CD8 T cells. Findings and limits, study-wide: CXCR3-positive naive cells carried more hydrophobic TRB CDR3s than CXCR3-negative ones.

Antigen specificity for these receptors is unknown. TRB cDNA was prepared as libraries by UMI-labeled 5' RACE. One entry per CDR3 protein, without DNA, is what TCRdb gives after re-calling the 5' RACE reads. The sample data list 65,000 to 75,000 distinct CDR3 sequences. Sequencing was done on a sample of naive CXCR3+ CD8+ T cells from blood. The subset was: CD45RO-CCR7+CD27+CD95- naive CD8+ T cells expressing CXCR3 (TNR3+). These receptors all stem from a human donor in good health. Some clones in this sample may be carry-over from other donors' samples.

The rearrangement links TRBV7-9 to TRBJ2-1; the D call of TRBD2 rests on TCRdb alone, since no DNA is present to check it. The CDR3 is 16 residues long. Germline V CDR1 and CDR2: SEHNR, FQNEAQ (reference sequence). CDR3 protein: CASSQMSGGSRNEQFF.

V and J are TRBV4-3 and TRBJ2-7; the D call from TCRdb, TRBD1, cannot be confirmed without DNA. The CDR3 totals 14 residues. The germline CDR1 and CDR2 sequences are LGHNA and YSLEER. The CDR3 protein is CASSPDRGAYEQYF.

V is TRBV11-2 and J is TRBJ2-7. Germline V lookup: CDR1 SGHAT, CDR2 FQNNGV. The CDR3 is made up of 12 amino acids. The CDR3 region is CASSLTGYEQYF.

The chain has TRBV4-1 and TRBJ2-7. CDR1 is MGHRA, CDR2 YSYEKL, per germline. The CDR3 extends over 14 amino acids. CDR3 sequence reads: CASSLRRESYEQYF.

The CDR3 spells CASSQDHRGSTGELFF. The gene calls are TRBV4-1 and TRBJ2-2; TCRdb's D call, TRBD1, is unchecked because there is no DNA. The CDR3 sequence is 16 residues long. CDR1 and CDR2 from the germline V gene are MGHRA and YSYEKL.

J is TRBJ1-4 and V is TRBV4-2. Germline V gives CDR1 LGHNA, CDR2 YNFKEQ. CDR3 length equals 16 residues. CDR3 loop: CASSQDSGKTNEKLFF.

V usage is TRBV2 and J usage is TRBJ2-3; there is no DNA to check the TCRdb D call of TRBD1. The CDR3 is 16 residues long. Germline V gives CDR1 SNHLY, CDR2 FYNNEI. The CDR3 loop reads CASRADRDLSTDTQYF.

The chain has TRBV3-1 and TRBJ2-1. The CDR3 sequence is 12 residues long. CDR1 is LGHDT, CDR2 YNNKEL, per germline (reference sequence). The CDR3: CASSPDSSEQFF.